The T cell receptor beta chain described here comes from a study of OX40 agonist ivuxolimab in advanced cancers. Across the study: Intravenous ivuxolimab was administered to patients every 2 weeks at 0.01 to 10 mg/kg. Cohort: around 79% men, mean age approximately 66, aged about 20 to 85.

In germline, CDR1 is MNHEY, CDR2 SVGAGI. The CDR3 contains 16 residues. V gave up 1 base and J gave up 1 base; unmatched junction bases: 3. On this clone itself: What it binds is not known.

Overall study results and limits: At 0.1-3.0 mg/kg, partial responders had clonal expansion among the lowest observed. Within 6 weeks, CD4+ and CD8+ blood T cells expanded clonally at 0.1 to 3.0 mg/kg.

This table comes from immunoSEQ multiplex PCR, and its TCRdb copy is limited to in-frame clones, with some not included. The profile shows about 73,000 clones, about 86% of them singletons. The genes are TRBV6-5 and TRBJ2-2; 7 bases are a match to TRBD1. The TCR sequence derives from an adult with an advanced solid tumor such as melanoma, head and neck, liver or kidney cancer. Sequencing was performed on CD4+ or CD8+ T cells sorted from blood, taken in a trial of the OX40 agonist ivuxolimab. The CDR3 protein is CASSYLDRRNTGELFF. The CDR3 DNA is TGTGCCAGCAGTTACTTGGACAGGAGGAACACCGGGGAGCTGTTTTTT.